This TCR beta chain was captured in a study of T cell changes during pregnancy in multiple sclerosis. Sequencing used immunoSEQ multiplex PCR; TCRdb keeps in-frame clones, though not all of them. The data hold about 77,000 clones, with around 93% observed a single time. The V gene's germline CDR1 is SEHNR and CDR2 FQNEAQ (reference sequence). V lost 6 bases and J lost 8; bases outside the gene matches: 4. The CDR3 runs to 12 residues. The origin of this receptor is a female donor in good health, enrolled as a control in a pregnancy study. The chain combines TRBV7-9 with TRBJ2-4, with 7 bases matching TRBD2. The input for sequencing was peripheral blood, taken after pregnancy. The CDR3 nucleotides read TGTGCCAGCAGACTGGGGGGGGACATTCAGTACTTC. This encodes CASRLGGDIQYF.